The source of this T cell receptor (beta chain) is a study of neurological immune-mediated disorders. Study outcomes and limitations: There were no CDR3 amino acid sequences shared by expanded clones across subjects, a result suggesting private repertoires in all groups.

Ten or more counts support this clonotype. The antigen is not known. V shed 4 bases and J shed 6 bases, with 0 bases lying between them. CDR3 length: 10 amino acids. 5'RACE with 10-nucleotide random UMIs generated the cDNA. Whenever a sequencing run was performed, it yielded over 190 million TCR-beta sequences from 15-18 subjects. MiXCR, run by TCRdb on the 5' RACE reads, gives a single entry per CDR3 protein. The table shows around 14,000 distinct CDR3 sequences, with under 11% occurring only once. Unsorted libraries were derived from 2 million PBMCs stored at -80 C. J is TRBJ2-2 and V is TRBV12-3 or TRBV12-4; D unresolved. This TCR derives from a woman in her thirties or forties in good health. The sample taken for sequencing was PBMCs. CDR3 sequence: CASSSGELFF. CDR3 sequence (DNA): TGTGCCAGCAGTTCCGGGGAGCTGTTTTTT.